The TCR beta chain under discussion was sequenced for a study of T cell responses to AZD1222 COVID-19 vaccine. This clone was seen a few times. Its specificity is unknown. Study-wide points: The study found vaccine-associated CD4 TCRs spanning spike, dominant at 160-218 and 743-854. Unmutated variant regions are reportedly targeted by nearly half of spike-specific TCRs. Samples come after the peak T cell response, not at day 14. Spike-specific TCR breadth rose after two AZD1222 doses, and depth rose as well.

This CDR3 is built from 14 residues. CDR1 and CDR2 (germline): MNHEY, SVGEGT. Trimming at V came to 5 bases and at J to 10 bases, leaving 9 bases not matched to a gene. Sequencing was performed with immunoSEQ multiplex PCR; in TCRdb, only in-frame clones are kept and a portion is missing. The sample carries approximately 77,000 clones, roughly nine tenths recorded once. The rearrangement uses TRBV6-2 or TRBV6-3 and TRBJ2-1, with 9 bases aligning to TRBD2. The sequence came from an adult who received the AZD1222 COVID-19 vaccine. The material was peripheral blood, obtained 28 days after the second AZD1222 dose. The CDR3 coding sequence is TGTGCCAGCAGTGCCTTGGGCGGGAGGGGAGAGCAGTTCTTC. Translation: CASSALGGRGEQFF.